The 6 T cell receptor beta chains reported below all come from one sample, sequenced in a study of control samples from healthy donors and cancer patients. The table came from immunoSEQ multiplex PCR; TCRdb's copy has only in-frame clones and leaves some out. The sample lists 90,000 to 110,000 clones; approximately 83% were seen once. The sequencing input was blood. The receptor source for this set is a woman aged 45 to 65 in good health.

The J gene is TRBJ2-7, the V gene TRBV6-2 or TRBV6-3; 8 bases align to TRBD2. CDR1 and CDR2 from the germline V gene are MNHEY and SVGEGT. The trim removed 2 bases at V and 0 bases at J, leaving 6 bases unmatched. This CDR3 is built from 16 residues. The CDR3 loop is CASSYLPGLVSYEQYF. Here the CDR3 DNA reads TGTGCCAGCAGTTACCTCCCGGGACTAGTCTCCTACGAGCAGTACTTC.

CDR3 in amino acids: CASSSGQYYEQYF. The CDR3 nucleotides are TGTGCCAGCAGTTCCGGACAGTACTACGAGCAGTACTTC. V is TRBV7-8 and J is TRBJ2-7; maybe TRBD1 (6 bases). This CDR3 is 13 amino acids long. The germline V gene encodes CDR1 SGHVS and CDR2 FQNEAQ. Deletions cut 6 bases from V and 3 bases from J, with 12 bases between.

This chain links TRBV9 with TRBJ1-2; tentative D call: TRBD1 (5 bases). The CDR3 extends over 15 amino acids. Looked up from germline, CDR1 is SGDLS and CDR2 is YYNGEE. V lost 4 bases, J lost 4 bases, and 17 bases lay in between. This chain's CDR3 is CASSSGPWDVYGYTF. CDR3 nucleotide sequence: TGTGCCAGCAGCTCTGGCCCCTGGGACGTCTATGGCTACACCTTC.

The chain is built from TRBV14 and TRBJ1-4; 11 bases align to TRBD1. V dropped 4 bases and J dropped 6; count of bases not matched to a gene: 7. The CDR3 is made up of 16 amino acids. Germline V gene sequence: CDR1 SGHDN, CDR2 FVKESK. The DNA for the CDR3 is TGTGCCAGCAGCCCTCTAGGACAGGGGGCCGATGAAAAACTGTTTTTT. It translates to CASSPLGQGADEKLFF.

A remark on this clone: Other DNA sequences of this sample code for an identical CDR3. V and J are TRBV5-4 and TRBJ2-2; D uncertain. V lost 5 bases and J 0 bases, leaving 11 bases between the germline ends. The CDR3 runs to 15 residues. Germline assignment: CDR1 SGHNT and CDR2 YYREEE (reference sequence). CDR3 protein: CASSLRQTNTGELFF. CDR3 DNA sequence: TGTGCCAGCAGTTTGCGGCAGACGAACACCGGGGAGCTGTTTTTT.

Concerning this clone: At the DNA level, this CDR3 is encoded by other sequences in the same sample as well. The chain recombines TRBV19 with TRBJ2-2; 7 bases are shared with TRBD2. CDR1 is LNHDA and CDR2 is SQIVND in the germline V gene (reference sequence). The CDR3 extends over 15 amino acids. V was clipped by 6 bases and J by 4 bases; unmatched bases: 8. DNA of the CDR3: TGTGCCAGTAGAAGGGGCGGGGGTGGCACCGGGGAGCTGTTTTTT. It codes for CASRRGGGGTGELFF.